What follows are 31 T cell receptor beta chains derived from one specimen sequenced in a study of patients and donors after allogeneic stem cell transplantation (dated by TCRdb to 2019 to 2021). The receptor library was made with RT-PCR. The instrument given in TCRdb is NextSeq 550. TCRdb handled the public reads itself, with Q25 trimming in fastp and clone calling in MiXCR, and kept productive beta chains. Here each entry gathers all rows of one CDR3 protein and keeps the most common genes and DNA. The sample table shows 410,000 or so distinct CDR3 sequences, and 16% are seen once. The ten largest clones take up roughly 7.2% of the sample. Material: blood, either unsorted or a sorted T cell fraction (not recorded which). Every receptor here comes from a human donor who was either an allogeneic HSCT recipient or a stem cell or donor lymphocyte infusion donor (not recorded which). It is not recorded whose cells these are; they may come from a transplant donor.

The rearrangement joins TRBV2 to TRBJ2-7; a weak D match, TRBD2 (6 bases). The CDR3 is 12 residues long. The V end lost 5 bases, the J end lost 2 bases, and 7 bases lay between the germline ends. In germline, CDR1 is SNHLY, CDR2 FYNNEI. CDR3 region: CASSRETYEQYF. DNA of the CDR3: TGTGCCAGCAGTCGGGAGACCTACGAGCAGTACTTC.

In its sample, this clonotype was seen a few times. The V call is TRBV24-1, the J call TRBJ1-5; 10 bases line up with TRBD1. The CDR3 spans 14 residues. V dropped 5 bases and J dropped 4; count of bases not matched to a gene: 1. CDR1 and CDR2 from the germline V gene are KGHDR and SFDVKD. CDR3 loop: CATSVGQGNQPQHF. Here the CDR3 DNA reads TGTGCCACCAGTGTGGGACAGGGGAATCAGCCCCAGCATTTT.

This chain connects TRBV18 to TRBJ1-2; TRBD1 aligns across 10 bases. The CDR3 contains 15 residues. Trimming took 2 bases from V and 4 from J; bases not matched to a gene: 4. CDR1 and CDR2 (germline): KGHSH, LQKENI. The CDR3 DNA follows: TGTGCCAGCTCACCAGGGACAGGGGCAACCTATGGCTACACCTTC. Protein sequence: CASSPGTGATYGYTF.

The chain recombines TRBV27 with TRBJ1-5, with unresolved D. Germline CDR1 is MNHEY and CDR2 is SMNVEV (reference sequence). This CDR3 is built from 16 residues. The V end lost 0 bases, the J end lost 3 bases, and 12 bases lay between the germline ends. The DNA of the CDR3 is TGTGCCAGCAGTTTATCGTACCGGAAAAACAATCAGCCCCAGCATTTT. Its protein product is CASSLSYRKNNQPQHF.

The V gene is TRBV7-3, the J gene TRBJ2-5; a weak D match, TRBD2 (6 bases). The CDR3 spans 13 residues. The ends were cut back, 5 bases at V and 5 bases at J, with 12 bases in the middle. The germline V gene encodes CDR1 SGHTA and CDR2 FQGTGA. This CDR3 reads CASSPGGIETQYF. The CDR3 coding sequence is TGTGCCAGCAGCCCCGGGGGAATTGAGACCCAGTACTTC.

Ten or more counts support this clonotype. The CDR3 loop reads CATSDYWGSRTDTQYF. CDR3 nucleotide sequence: TGTGCCACCAGTGATTATTGGGGCTCTCGCACAGATACGCAGTATTTT. The chain uses TRBV24-1 and TRBJ2-3; possibly TRBD1 for D (5 bases). The CDR3 is 16 residues long. CDR1 and CDR2 (germline): KGHDR, SFDVKD. Deletions cut 2 bases from V and 1 base from J, with 12 bases between.

This clonotype was recorded a few times. The V and J genes are TRBV12-3 or TRBV12-4 and TRBJ2-7, with a possible D match to TRBD2 (6 bases). The CDR3 sequence is 14 residues long. V dropped 3 bases and J dropped 3 bases, with 12 bases sitting between them. The CDR3 loop reads CASSFGRGNYEQYF. The CDR3 DNA sequence: TGTGCCAGCAGTTTCGGGCGGGGAAACTACGAGCAGTACTTC.

This clonotype has just a few counts. V is TRBV20-1 and J is TRBJ2-7; tentatively, D is TRBD1 (5 bases). Per the germline V gene, CDR1 is DFQATT and CDR2 is SNEGSKA (reference sequence). This CDR3 spans 13 amino acids. Trimming cost V 1 base and J 4 bases, with 11 bases left between them. CDR3 sequence (DNA): TGCAGTGCTAGAGGGCAGGGCTCTTACGAGCAGTACTTC. Protein sequence: CSARGQGSYEQYF.

This chain uses TRBV12-3 or TRBV12-4 with TRBJ2-7; D tentatively reads TRBD1 or TRBD2 (5 bases each). With 1 base removed from V and 2 bases from J, the gap between germline ends came to 21 bases. The CDR3 consists of 18 residues. CDR3 sequence reads: CASSLEGTDNRQTYEQYF. In DNA form, the CDR3 reads TGTGCCAGCAGTTTAGAAGGGACGGATAATCGCCAAACCTACGAGCAGTACTTC.

The chain is built from TRBV6-2 or TRBV6-3 and TRBJ2-3; D is undetermined. V shed 2 bases and J shed 6 bases, with 6 bases lying between them. Looked up from germline, CDR1 is MNHEY and CDR2 is SVGEGT. This CDR3 region has 12 residues. The DNA of the CDR3 is TGTGCCAGCAGTTACACCCCCGATACGCAGTATTTT. It is translated as CASSYTPDTQYF.

Only a few counts were recorded for this clonotype. The V and J genes are TRBV11-3 and TRBJ2-5, with D possibly TRBD2 on 6 matching bases. This CDR3 has 15 amino acids. V lost 5 bases and J lost 5, with 18 bases in between. Germline CDR1 and CDR2: SGHNT and YENEEA. CDR3 in amino acids: CASSPGGKVQETQYF. The CDR3 DNA reads TGTGCCAGCAGCCCCGGAGGGAAGGTTCAGGAGACCCAGTACTTC.

This chain links TRBV14 with TRBJ2-7, with D hard to call. The germline V and J ends were trimmed by 5 bases and 4 bases, with 15 bases remaining between them. CDR3 size: 14 residues. The germline V gene encodes CDR1 SGHDN and CDR2 FVKESK. The CDR3 is CASSASQILYEQYF. The CDR3 DNA is TGTGCCAGCAGCGCATCCCAGATACTTTACGAGCAGTACTTC.

The genes are TRBV5-1 and TRBJ1-2; TRBD1 aligns across 8 bases. CDR3 length: 14 amino acids. Germline V gene data show CDR1 as SGHRS and CDR2 as YFSETQ. V dropped 0 bases and J dropped 7; count of bases not matched to a gene: 5. In nucleotides, the CDR3 is TGCGCCAGCAGCTTGGACAGGGGGAGTTCTGGCTACACCTTC. This translates into CASSLDRGSSGYTF. Full variable domain (missing parts from reference TRBV5-1 and TRBJ1-2): KAGVTQTPRYLIKTRGQQVTLSCSPISGHRSVSWYQQTPGQGLQFLFEYFSETQRNKGNFPGRFSGRQFSNSRSEMNVSTLELGDSALYLCASSLDRGSSGYTFGSGTRLTVV.

A few counts support this clonotype. This sequence joins TRBV10-3 and TRBJ2-5; 14 bases are a match to TRBD2. Germline trimming cut 3 bases from V and 5 bases from J; bases unmatched to any gene: 5. Germline assignment: CDR1 ENHRY and CDR2 SYGVKD. The CDR3 runs 16 residues. The CDR3 spells CAISDGLAGGQETQYF. CDR3 in DNA: TGTGCCATCAGTGACGGACTAGCGGGAGGTCAGGAGACCCAGTACTTC.

This clonotype has more than one count but fewer than ten. The rearrangement links TRBV20-1 to TRBJ2-3; perhaps TRBD2 as D (5 bases). Trimming stripped 6 bases from V and 0 bases from J, with 10 bases between. This CDR3 contains 13 residues. Germline values: CDR1 DFQATT, CDR2 SNEGSKA (reference sequence). The CDR3 bases are TGCAGTGCACCACGGGGTAGCACAGATACGCAGTATTTT. Protein product: CSAPRGSTDTQYF.

This chain uses TRBV29-1 with TRBJ2-1; D uncertain. V shed 3 bases and J shed 7 bases, with 1 base lying between them. This CDR3 has 9 amino acids. Per the germline V gene, CDR1 is SQVTM and CDR2 is ANQGSEA. Here the CDR3 reads CSVENEQFF. The DNA for the CDR3 is TGCAGCGTTGAGAATGAGCAGTTCTTC.

This clonotype was counted between two and nine times. CDR3 coding DNA: TGTGCCAGCACTCTCTCCTATGGAACCGGGGAGCTGTTTTTT. The encoded protein is CASTLSYGTGELFF. The V and J genes are TRBV7-2 and TRBJ2-2, with D hard to call. V was pared by 7 bases and J by 5 bases, with 14 bases between. CDR3 length: 14 amino acids. Germline CDR1 reads SGHTA; CDR2 reads FQGNSA.

J is TRBJ2-1 and V is TRBV2; the match to TRBD2 covers 7 bases. Germline-derived CDR1 and CDR2 are SNHLY and FYNNEI. The CDR3 extends over 21 amino acids. The V and J ends lost 5 bases and 2 bases, in that order; junction bases with no gene match: 24. CDR3 loop: CASSSEAGHKAGNPTYNEQFF. Written as DNA, the CDR3 is TGTGCCAGCAGTTCGGAGGCGGGTCACAAAGCGGGGAATCCCACCTACAATGAGCAGTTCTTC.

This clonotype was detected a few times. The V call is TRBV20-1, the J call TRBJ2-7; a possible D gene is TRBD2 (6 bases). V was trimmed by 4 bases and J by 2 bases, leaving 21 bases between them. Looked up from germline, CDR1 is DFQATT and CDR2 is SNEGSKA (reference sequence). The CDR3 covers 16 residues. The CDR3: CSATRTHGSGTYEQYF. Here the CDR3 DNA reads TGCAGTGCTACACGGACTCACGGTAGCGGAACCTACGAGCAGTACTTC.

The rearrangement links TRBV5-1 to TRBJ1-4, with 7 bases fitting TRBD1. CDR1 and CDR2 (germline): SGHRS, YFSETQ. The CDR3 is made up of 15 amino acids. V lost 4 bases to trimming and J lost 5 bases; unmatched junction nucleotides: 8. CDR3 protein: CASSPADRSNEKLFF. The CDR3, as DNA: TGCGCCAGCAGCCCGGCGGACAGGTCGAATGAAAAACTGTTTTTT.

This clonotype turned up a few times. The chain uses TRBV5-1 and TRBJ2-1; TRBD2 agrees at 10 bases. V shed 4 bases and J 9 bases; nucleotides not matched to a gene: 13. The CDR3 spans 16 residues. Per the germline V gene, CDR1 is SGHRS and CDR2 is YFSETQ. CDR3 DNA: TGCGCCAGCAGCCTGGAAGCGGGGGGGCCGTTTCGTGAGCAGTTCTTC. Residues: CASSLEAGGPFREQFF. Full variable domain (outside the CDR3, taken from reference TRBV5-1 and TRBJ2-1): KAGVTQTPRYLIKTRGQQVTLSCSPISGHRSVSWYQQTPGQGLQFLFEYFSETQRNKGNFPGRFSGRQFSNSRSEMNVSTLELGDSALYLCASSLEAGGPFREQFFGPGTRLTVL.

This clonotype was picked up a small number of times. The J gene is TRBJ2-1, the V gene TRBV27, with 7 bases identical to TRBD1. The CDR3 extends over 14 amino acids. Germline CDR1 reads MNHEY; CDR2 reads SMNVEV (reference sequence). V lost 4 bases and J lost 5; bases outside the gene matches: 5. The CDR3 nucleotides are TGTGCCAGCAGTTCTCGGGACAGCCACAATGAGCAGTTCTTC. Amino acid sequence: CASSSRDSHNEQFF.

This clonotype turned up a few times. The chain carries TRBV7-9 and TRBJ1-3; D is possibly TRBD1 (5 bases). The ends were cut back, 4 bases at V and 3 bases at J, with 19 bases in the middle. The CDR3 covers 17 residues. CDR1 and CDR2 (germline): SEHNR, FQNEAQ (reference sequence). DNA of the CDR3: TGTGCCAGCAGCTCGAAGGTCGGGGGGACTCTTGGAAACACCATATATTTT. This sequence encodes CASSSKVGGTLGNTIYF.

DNA for the CDR3: TGCAGTGCTAGAGATGGCGGCAGCCAAGAGACCCAGTACTTC. Its translation: CSARDGGSQETQYF. The chain uses TRBV20-1 and TRBJ2-5; D not resolved. This CDR3 has 14 amino acids. V shed 0 bases and J shed 1 base, with 9 bases lying between them. CDR1 is DFQATT and CDR2 is SNEGSKA in the germline V gene (reference sequence).

This clonotype was observed many times. This sequence joins TRBV18 and TRBJ2-7; D perhaps matches TRBD1 (6 bases). The V end lost 3 bases, the J end lost 5 bases, and 17 bases lay between the germline ends. The CDR3 sequence is 15 residues long. Germline V lookup: CDR1 KGHSH, CDR2 LQKENI. CDR3: CASSPQGLFQDEQYF. In DNA, the CDR3 is TGTGCCAGCTCACCTCAGGGGCTTTTTCAAGACGAGCAGTACTTC. Filled out from reference TRBV18 and TRBJ2-7, the complete variable domain reads NAGVMQNPRHLVRRRGQEARLRCSPMKGHSHVYWYRQLPEEGLKFMVYLQKENIIDESGMPKERFSAEFPKEGPSILRIQQVVRGDSAAYFCASSPQGLFQDEQYFGPGTRLTVT.

The chain combines TRBV7-2 with TRBJ2-7; D ambiguous. With 1 base removed from V and 2 bases from J, the gap between germline ends came to 6 bases. Germline loops: CDR1 SGHTA, CDR2 FQGNSA. The CDR3 is made up of 13 amino acids. CDR3 in amino acids: CASSLEFAYEQYF. Written as DNA, the CDR3 is TGTGCCAGCAGCTTAGAGTTTGCCTACGAGCAGTACTTC.

This clonotype showed up just a few times. The chain uses TRBV10-3 and TRBJ2-1, with D hard to call. V was cut by 4 bases and J by 4 bases, with 11 bases left in between. Germline values: CDR1 ENHRY, CDR2 SYGVKD. This CDR3 is 14 amino acids long. The CDR3, as DNA: TGTGCCATCAGTGGCCCCGAATTATACAATGAGCAGTTCTTC. Its translation: CAISGPELYNEQFF.

This clonotype was seen more than once but under ten times. The chain has TRBV30 and TRBJ2-6; D perhaps matches TRBD1 (6 bases). V was cut by 3 bases and J by 0 bases, with 18 bases left in between. The CDR3 covers 18 residues. The germline V gene has CDR1 GTSNPN and CDR2 SVGIG (reference sequence). The CDR3 sequence is CAWSMTGKVLSGANVLTF. The CDR3 DNA reads as TGTGCCTGGAGCATGACAGGCAAAGTACTCTCTGGGGCCAACGTCCTGACTTTC.

This clonotype was counted at least ten times. The chain carries TRBV12-3 or TRBV12-4 and TRBJ2-1; D is unresolved. The CDR3 is 12 amino acids. V was pared by 3 bases and J by 6 bases, with 6 bases between. CDR3 sequence (DNA): TGTGCCAGCAGTTTTTATGGCAATGAGCAGTTCTTC. Translation: CASSFYGNEQFF.

The chain employs TRBV10-3 and TRBJ2-7; TRBD2 might be the D (5 bases). Germline-derived CDR1 and CDR2 are ENHRY and SYGVKD. This CDR3 contains 13 residues. Trimming pared 7 bases from V and 4 bases from J, leaving 14 bases between. This chain's CDR3 is CAITPGEGYEQYF. DNA of the CDR3: TGTGCCATCACCCCAGGAGAGGGATACGAGCAGTACTTC.

This clonotype has just a few counts. The chain combines TRBV9 with TRBJ2-1, with TRBD2 matching 7 bases. The CDR3 runs 16 residues. The germline V gene encodes CDR1 SGDLS and CDR2 YYNGEE. Losses at the gene ends were 6 bases for V and 2 bases for J; bases not matched to a gene: 11. The CDR3, as DNA: TGTGCCAGCACGTACCGCGGGAGAGCAACCTACAATGAGCAGTTCTTC. This codes for CASTYRGRATYNEQFF.